These T cell receptor beta chains were read from a single sample in a study of cytomegalovirus exposure and HLA in healthy donors. Clones were sequenced by immunoSEQ multiplex PCR, and TCRdb holds only the in-frame ones, with some missing. Here the sample spans 150,000 to 200,000 clones, roughly 85% being singletons. Sequencing used PBMCs. The receptors stem from a male donor in good health and CMV-seropositive. Each CDR3 is given with its conserved first and last residue. A D gene is named only where the DNA matches it firmly. Clone size, where shown, is once, few, many, or a class for clones that have expanded.

d_gene: TRBD2; abundance: .; v_gene: TRBV5-1; len: 15; j_gene: TRBJ2-7; CDR3aa: CASSNWDPSGEEQYF; CDR3nt: TGCGCCAGCAGCAATTGGGACCCGAGCGGGGAGGAGCAGTACTTC
d_gene: .; abundance: .; v_gene: TRBV7-9; len: 14; j_gene: TRBJ2-2; CDR3aa: CASSSGKNTGELFF; CDR3nt: TGTGCCAGCAGCTCGGGAAAGAACACCGGGGAGCTGTTTTTT
d_gene: TRBD2; abundance: .; v_gene: TRBV19; len: 15; j_gene: TRBJ2-2; CDR3aa: CASTRLAGDTGELFF; CDR3nt: TGTGCCAGTACCCGACTAGCGGGAGATACCGGGGAGCTGTTTTTT
d_gene: .; abundance: .; v_gene: TRBV5-1; len: 17; j_gene: TRBJ2-7; CDR3aa: CASSLLSDSRGSYEQYF; CDR3nt: TGCGCCAGCAGCCTTCTTTCGGACAGCCGGGGCTCCTACGAGCAGTACTTC
d_gene: TRBD1; abundance: .; v_gene: TRBV28; len: 14; j_gene: TRBJ1-2; CDR3aa: CASTPGDRGYGYTF; CDR3nt: TGTGCCAGCACCCCCGGGGACAGGGGGTATGGCTACACCTTC
d_gene: .; abundance: .; v_gene: TRBV19; len: 13; j_gene: TRBJ1-1; CDR3aa: CASSIGQNTEAFF; CDR3nt: TGTGCCAGTAGTATAGGGCAGAACACTGAAGCTTTCTTT
d_gene: .; abundance: .; v_gene: TRBV4-1; len: 16; j_gene: TRBJ1-4; CDR3aa: CASRTRLGRIEEKLFF; CDR3nt: TGCGCCAGCAGGACAAGACTAGGACGGATCGAGGAAAAACTGTTTTTT
d_gene: .; abundance: once; v_gene: TRBV5-1; len: 15; j_gene: TRBJ1-2; CDR3aa: CASSLTGGRDYGYTF; CDR3nt: TGCGCCAGCAGCTTGACCGGGGGTAGGGACTATGGCTACACCTTC
d_gene: .; abundance: .; v_gene: TRBV27; len: 15; j_gene: TRBJ2-7; CDR3aa: CASRPGGTHIYEQYF; CDR3nt: TGTGCCAGCAGGCCCGGCGGGACGCACATTTACGAGCAGTACTTC
d_gene: TRBD1; abundance: once; v_gene: TRBV7-8; len: 15; j_gene: TRBJ1-6; CDR3aa: CASSLADRGRSPLHF; CDR3nt: TGTGCCAGCAGCTTAGCGGACAGGGGTAGATCACCCCTCCACTTT
d_gene: .; abundance: .; v_gene: TRBV10-3; len: 11; j_gene: TRBJ2-1; CDR3aa: CAIMEEGEQFF; CDR3nt: TGTGCCATCATGGAGGAGGGAGAGCAGTTCTTC
d_gene: .; abundance: .; v_gene: TRBV9; len: 15; j_gene: TRBJ1-3; CDR3aa: CASSLGTSSGNTIYF; CDR3nt: TGTGCCAGCAGCCTGGGAACTAGCTCTGGAAACACCATATATTTT
d_gene: TRBD1; abundance: .; v_gene: TRBV6-1; len: 15; j_gene: TRBJ2-3; CDR3aa: CASRRTGGMTDTQYF; CDR3nt: TGTGCCAGCAGGCGGACAGGGGGCATGACAGATACGCAGTATTTT
d_gene: .; abundance: .; v_gene: TRBV18; len: 13; j_gene: TRBJ2-1; CDR3aa: CASSRDSYNEQFF; CDR3nt: TGTGCCAGCTCCCGCGATTCCTACAATGAGCAGTTCTTC
d_gene: .; abundance: .; v_gene: TRBV7-9; len: 14; j_gene: TRBJ2-7; CDR3aa: CASSSYRGGNEQYF; CDR3nt: TGTGCCAGCAGCTCATATAGGGGGGGTAACGAGCAGTACTTC
d_gene: .; abundance: .; v_gene: TRBV11-3; len: 14; j_gene: TRBJ2-2; CDR3aa: CASSQARGTGELFF; CDR3nt: TGTGCCAGCAGCCAAGCCCGGGGAACCGGGGAGCTGTTTTTT
d_gene: .; abundance: .; v_gene: TRBV9; len: 15; j_gene: TRBJ1-2; CDR3aa: CASSVDGRSNYGYTF; CDR3nt: TGTGCCAGCAGCGTAGACGGCAGGTCGAACTATGGCTACACCTTC
d_gene: TRBD1; abundance: .; v_gene: TRBV28; len: 14; j_gene: TRBJ1-2; CDR3aa: CASRRGTGGYGYTF; CDR3nt: TGTGCCAGCAGGCGTGGGACAGGGGGCTATGGCTACACCTTC
d_gene: TRBD1; abundance: .; v_gene: TRBV6-5; len: 13; j_gene: TRBJ1-2; CDR3aa: CASRMTGNYGYTF; CDR3nt: TGTGCCAGCAGGATGACAGGGAACTATGGCTACACCTTC
d_gene: .; abundance: once; v_gene: TRBV4-3; len: 14; j_gene: TRBJ2-1; CDR3aa: CASSLRTQGDEQFF; CDR3nt: TGCGCCAGCAGCCTTAGGACGCAGGGCGATGAGCAGTTCTTC
d_gene: .; abundance: .; v_gene: TRBV5-1; len: 14; j_gene: TRBJ2-2; CDR3aa: CASSYGANTGELFF; CDR3nt: TGCGCCAGCAGCTATGGGGCTAACACCGGGGAGCTGTTTTTT
d_gene: TRBD2; abundance: .; v_gene: TRBV28; len: 17; j_gene: TRBJ2-5; CDR3aa: CASSPIPHLAVQETQYF; CDR3nt: TGTGCCAGCAGCCCAATACCCCATCTAGCGGTACAAGAGACCCAGTACTTC
d_gene: TRBD1; abundance: .; v_gene: TRBV7-9; len: 15; j_gene: TRBJ2-7; CDR3aa: CASSLETDRDREQYF; CDR3nt: TGTGCCAGCAGCTTAGAGACAGACAGGGACCGCGAGCAGTACTTC
d_gene: .; abundance: .; v_gene: TRBV6-6; len: 10; j_gene: TRBJ1-1; CDR3aa: CASSGNEAFF; CDR3nt: TGTGCCAGCAGCGGGAATGAAGCTTTCTTT
d_gene: .; abundance: .; v_gene: TRBV4-3; len: 17; j_gene: TRBJ2-3; CDR3aa: CASSQDQPREGPDTQYF; CDR3nt: TGCGCCAGCAGCCAAGATCAGCCCAGGGAAGGCCCAGATACGCAGTATTTT
d_gene: TRBD1; abundance: .; v_gene: TRBV18; len: 15; j_gene: TRBJ2-2; CDR3aa: CASSQRQGSTGELFF; CDR3nt: TGTGCCAGCTCCCAAAGACAGGGGTCAACCGGGGAGCTGTTTTTT
d_gene: .; abundance: .; v_gene: TRBV19; len: 16; j_gene: TRBJ2-1; CDR3aa: CASSSWTSSSYNEQFF; CDR3nt: TGTGCCAGTAGTTCGTGGACTTCTAGCTCCTACAATGAGCAGTTCTTC
d_gene: TRBD1; abundance: .; v_gene: TRBV28; len: 16; j_gene: TRBJ2-5; CDR3aa: CASSLRTLGGDGTQYF; CDR3nt: TGTGCCAGCAGTCTACGAACATTAGGGGGCGACGGGACCCAGTACTTC
d_gene: TRBD1; abundance: many; v_gene: TRBV4-3; len: 17; j_gene: TRBJ2-7; CDR3aa: CASSQELSGTVPYEQYF; CDR3nt: TGCGCCAGCAGCCAAGAGCTCTCCGGGACAGTTCCCTACGAGCAGTACTTC
d_gene: .; abundance: .; v_gene: TRBV5-1; len: 14; j_gene: TRBJ2-1; CDR3aa: CASSLALTGNEQFF; CDR3nt: TGCGCCAGCAGCTTGGCCTTGACAGGAAATGAGCAGTTCTTC
d_gene: TRBD2; abundance: .; v_gene: TRBV5-4; len: 15; j_gene: TRBJ2-1; CDR3aa: CASNPPGLAGREQFF; CDR3nt: TGTGCCAGCAACCCACCGGGACTAGCGGGAAGGGAGCAGTTCTTC
d_gene: TRBD2; abundance: .; v_gene: TRBV7-8; len: 16; j_gene: TRBJ2-7; CDR3aa: CASSGSELAGFYEQYF; CDR3nt: TGTGCCAGCAGCGGATCGGAACTAGCGGGCTTCTACGAGCAGTACTTC
d_gene: TRBD2; abundance: .; v_gene: TRBV13; len: 15; j_gene: TRBJ2-1; CDR3aa: CASSLRAGGTNEQFF; CDR3nt: TGTGCCAGCAGCTTAAGAGCGGGAGGTACGAATGAGCAGTTCTTC
d_gene: TRBD1; abundance: .; v_gene: TRBV5-4; len: 14; j_gene: TRBJ2-7; CDR3aa: CASSPRTGNYEQYF; CDR3nt: TGTGCCAGCAGCCCCAGGACAGGGAACTACGAGCAGTACTTC
d_gene: .; abundance: .; v_gene: TRBV11-2; len: 14; j_gene: TRBJ2-5; CDR3aa: CASSLQAGPQTQYF; CDR3nt: TGTGCCAGCAGCTTACAGGCAGGTCCTCAGACCCAGTACTTC
d_gene: .; abundance: few; v_gene: TRBV25-1; len: 14; j_gene: TRBJ1-5; CDR3aa: CASSEGGSNQPQHF; CDR3nt: TGTGCCAGCAGTGAGGGGGGTAGCAATCAGCCCCAGCATTTT
d_gene: .; abundance: .; v_gene: TRBV30; len: 15; j_gene: TRBJ2-7; CDR3aa: CAWSVGEFPSYEQYF; CDR3nt: TGTGCCTGGAGTGTTGGTGAGTTCCCGTCCTACGAGCAGTACTTC
d_gene: .; abundance: few; v_gene: TRBV28; len: 14; j_gene: TRBJ2-3; CDR3aa: CASSSYSGVDTQYF; CDR3nt: TGTGCCAGCAGTTCCTACTCAGGGGTCGATACGCAGTATTTT
d_gene: TRBD1; abundance: .; v_gene: TRBV19; len: 16; j_gene: TRBJ1-6; CDR3aa: CASTPTGGALSSPLHF; CDR3nt: TGTGCCAGTACCCCTACAGGGGGAGCCCTCTCCTCACCCCTCCACTTT